Listed below are T cell receptor beta chains from one sample, sequenced in a study of blood T cell repertoires in COVID-19. Here immunoSEQ multiplex PCR was the method, and the copy in TCRdb shows in-frame clones only, minus some. The sample lists fewer than 350,000 clones, roughly 88% seen once, with roughly 2.1% in the top ten. Sequenced input: PBMCs or T cells enriched from blood (not recorded which). The receptors here all came from a middle-aged woman with acute COVID-19. The CDR3 runs from the conserved cysteine through the conserved F or W. The order of the fields is J gene, D gene, V gene, clone size, CDR3 protein, CDR3 DNA. D genes are given only for firm matches. Where a row states a size, it is once, few, many or the class of an expanded clone; other rows omit it.

J: TRBJ2-1
D: TRBD2
V: TRBV27
size: .
CDR3: CASSLWGLAGRYNEQFF
DNA: TGTGCCAGCAGTTTATGGGGGCTAGCGGGACGGTACAATGAGCAGTTCTTC

J: TRBJ2-3
D: TRBD2
V: TRBV19
size: .
CDR3: CASSIDLTSGRITDTQYF
DNA: TGTGCCAGTAGTATAGATCTGACTAGCGGGAGGATAACAGATACGCAGTATTTT

J: TRBJ1-6
D: TRBD1
V: TRBV7-2
size: few
CDR3: CASSSGQGESSPLHF
DNA: TGTGCCAGCAGCAGCGGACAGGGGGAAAGTTCACCCCTCCACTTT

J: TRBJ1-4
D: TRBD1
V: TRBV11-2
size: .
CDR3: CASSRGQGVEKLFF
DNA: TGTGCCAGCAGCCGCGGACAGGGAGTTGAAAAACTGTTTTTT

J: TRBJ2-7
D: .
V: TRBV7-8
size: .
CDR3: CASSQKETGLTYEQYF
DNA: TGTGCCAGCAGCCAGAAGGAGACAGGCTTAACTTACGAGCAGTACTTC

J: TRBJ1-1
D: .
V: TRBV28
size: .
CDR3: CASGGGAVTEAFF
DNA: TGTGCCAGCGGAGGGGGGGCGGTCACTGAAGCTTTCTTT

J: TRBJ2-5
D: TRBD1
V: TRBV24-1
size: .
CDR3: CATSDPGQVETQYF
DNA: TGTGCCACCAGTGATCCCGGACAGGTAGAGACCCAGTACTTC

J: TRBJ1-1
D: .
V: TRBV6-2/TRBV6-3
size: .
CDR3: CGSSFTGNTEAFF
DNA: TGTGGCAGCAGCTTCACGGGGAACACTGAAGCTTTCTTT

J: TRBJ1-1
D: TRBD1
V: TRBV4-1
size: .
CDR3: CASSPIRDRGFVRTEAFF
DNA: TGCGCCAGCAGCCCCATCCGGGACAGGGGATTCGTGAGGACTGAAGCTTTCTTT

J: TRBJ2-5
D: .
V: TRBV5-5
size: .
CDR3: CASSLGSAETQYF
DNA: TGTGCCAGCAGCCTAGGCTCAGCGGAGACCCAGTACTTC

J: TRBJ2-7
D: TRBD1
V: TRBV6-5
size: .
CDR3: CASWTGRGYEQYF
DNA: TGTGCCAGCTGGACAGGGAGAGGATACGAGCAGTACTTC

J: TRBJ1-2
D: .
V: TRBV7-9
size: .
CDR3: CASSLLGLPGYGYTF
DNA: TGTGCCAGCAGCTTACTGGGGTTACCGGGGTATGGCTACACCTTC

J: TRBJ1-5
D: TRBD1
V: TRBV19
size: .
CDR3: CASSIGPGQGVVSNQPQHF
DNA: TGTGCCAGTAGTATAGGCCCGGGACAGGGGGTAGTGAGCAATCAGCCCCAGCATTTT

J: TRBJ1-1
D: .
V: TRBV6-1
size: .
CDR3: CASSEGPDEAFF
DNA: TGTGCCAGCAGTGAGGGGCCGGATGAAGCTTTCTTT

J: TRBJ2-1
D: TRBD2
V: TRBV5-1
size: .
CDR3: CASSHLAGNEQFF
DNA: TGCGCCAGCAGCCACCTAGCGGGGAATGAGCAGTTCTTC

J: TRBJ2-1
D: TRBD2
V: TRBV5-4
size: .
CDR3: CASSLVLAGANNWVSEQFF
DNA: TGTGCCAGCAGCTTGGTGCTAGCGGGGGCCAACAACTGGGTATCTGAGCAGTTCTTC

J: TRBJ1-5
D: .
V: TRBV7-9
size: .
CDR3: CASSLTRGNSNQPQHF
DNA: TGTGCCAGCAGCTTAACGAGGGGGAATAGCAATCAGCCCCAGCATTTT

J: TRBJ2-1
D: TRBD2
V: TRBV3-1/TRBV3-2
size: .
CDR3: CASSQGAGGYNEQFF
DNA: TGTGCCAGCAGCCAAGGCGCGGGGGGATACAATGAGCAGTTCTTC

J: TRBJ2-7
D: TRBD2
V: TRBV5-1
size: once
CDR3: CASSFLASGNYEQYF
DNA: TGCGCCAGCAGCTTCCTGGCTAGCGGGAACTACGAGCAGTACTTC

J: TRBJ2-7
D: TRBD2
V: TRBV30
size: .
CDR3: CAWSVEGGAYEQYF
DNA: TGTGCCTGGAGTGTAGAGGGAGGGGCTTACGAGCAGTACTTC

J: TRBJ2-1
D: .
V: TRBV19
size: .
CDR3: CASSSRETRKEFF
DNA: TGTGCCAGTAGTAGTCGGGAAACGAGGAAGGAGTTCTTC

J: TRBJ1-5
D: .
V: TRBV15
size: .
CDR3: CATSSPGAQFQPQHF
DNA: TGTGCCACCTCCTCTCCAGGGGCCCAATTTCAGCCCCAGCATTTT

J: TRBJ1-3
D: .
V: TRBV3-1/TRBV3-2
size: .
CDR3: CASSQGAGNTIYF
DNA: TGTGCCAGCAGCCAAGGAGCCGGAAACACCATATATTTT

J: TRBJ1-2
D: .
V: TRBV5-1
size: .
CDR3: CASSGETYGYTF
DNA: TGCGCCAGCAGCGGGGAGACCTATGGCTACACCTTC

J: TRBJ1-3
D: .
V: TRBV14
size: once
CDR3: CASRQRGGGNTIYF
DNA: TGTGCCAGCAGACAAAGGGGGGGTGGAAACACCATATATTTT

J: TRBJ2-3
D: TRBD2
V: TRBV7-2
size: .
CDR3: CASSLGAGHGTDTQYF
DNA: TGTGCCAGCAGCTTAGGAGCGGGGCACGGCACAGATACGCAGTATTTT

J: TRBJ2-7
D: .
V: TRBV5-6
size: .
CDR3: CASSPSPVFRGYEQYF
DNA: TGTGCCAGCAGCCCATCCCCGGTGTTTCGGGGCTACGAGCAGTACTTC

J: TRBJ2-2
D: TRBD2
V: TRBV9
size: .
CDR3: CASSLGTSGPTGELFF
DNA: TGTGCCAGCAGCTTGGGGACTAGCGGGCCCACCGGGGAGCTGTTTTTT

J: TRBJ2-3
D: .
V: TRBV5-1
size: .
CDR3: CASSSGGSTDTQYF
DNA: TGCGCCAGCAGCTCCGGCGGTAGCACAGATACGCAGTATTTT

J: TRBJ1-1
D: .
V: TRBV21-1
size: .
CDR3: CASSKLPSGVPQAFF
DNA: TGTGCCAGCAGCAAATTACCCTCCGGGGTCCCTCAAGCTTTCTTT

J: TRBJ2-5
D: TRBD2
V: TRBV28
size: .
CDR3: CASRTGGETQYF
DNA: TGTGCCAGCAGGACGGGAGGAGAGACCCAGTACTTC

J: TRBJ2-7
D: .
V: TRBV7-2
size: .
CDR3: CASSLEGGNYEQYF
DNA: TGTGCCAGCAGCTTAGAGGGCGGGAACTACGAGCAGTACTTC

J: TRBJ2-7
D: TRBD2
V: TRBV6-5
size: once
CDR3: CASSSTRTSGGEQYF
DNA: TGTGCCAGCAGTTCCACAAGGACTAGCGGGGGGGAGCAGTACTTC

J: TRBJ2-7
D: TRBD2
V: TRBV12-5
size: .
CDR3: CASGNGGGGYEQYF
DNA: TGTGCTAGTGGCAACGGGGGGGGTGGCTACGAGCAGTACTTC

J: TRBJ1-2
D: .
V: TRBV15
size: .
CDR3: CATSREEVRGDGYTF
DNA: TGTGCCACCAGCAGAGAAGAAGTCCGGGGGGACGGCTACACCTTC

J: TRBJ2-3
D: TRBD2
V: TRBV5-8
size: .
CDR3: CASSRGVQRGDTQYF
DNA: TGTGCCAGCAGCAGAGGGGTCCAGCGGGGAGATACGCAGTATTTT

J: TRBJ1-5
D: TRBD1
V: TRBV3-1/TRBV3-2
size: .
CDR3: CASSKGTGSQPQHF
DNA: TGTGCCAGCAGCAAGGGGACAGGGAGTCAGCCCCAGCATTTT

J: TRBJ2-3
D: TRBD1
V: TRBV9
size: .
CDR3: CASSVGAGDRIGTDTQYF
DNA: TGTGCCAGCAGCGTAGGGGCCGGGGACAGGATAGGCACAGATACGCAGTATTTT

J: TRBJ1-1
D: .
V: TRBV27
size: .
CDR3: CASSTYQGTTEAFF
DNA: TGTGCCAGCAGTACCTACCAGGGAACCACTGAAGCTTTCTTT

J: TRBJ2-5
D: .
V: TRBV3-1/TRBV3-2
size: .
CDR3: CASSQSRGETQYF
DNA: TGTGCCAGCAGCCAAAGTCGGGGAGAGACCCAGTACTTC

J: TRBJ2-5
D: .
V: TRBV9
size: .
CDR3: CASSEGGVAQETQYF
DNA: TGTGCCAGCAGTGAGGGGGGGGTAGCCCAAGAGACCCAGTACTTC

J: TRBJ2-5
D: .
V: TRBV7-3
size: .
CDR3: CASSKNGGAVATQYF
DNA: TGTGCCAGCAGCAAAAACGGGGGTGCCGTCGCGACCCAGTACTTC

J: TRBJ2-5
D: TRBD1
V: TRBV4-2
size: .
CDR3: CASSGTEQETQYF
DNA: TGTGCCAGCTCCGGGACAGAGCAAGAGACCCAGTACTTC

J: TRBJ1-1
D: .
V: TRBV27
size: .
CDR3: CASSILWGDEAFF
DNA: TGTGCCAGCAGTATACTTTGGGGGGATGAAGCTTTCTTT

J: TRBJ1-4
D: .
V: TRBV14
size: .
CDR3: CASSQDVGATNEKLFF
DNA: TGTGCCAGCAGCCAAGATGTCGGGGCAACTAATGAAAAACTGTTTTTT

J: TRBJ1-2
D: TRBD1
V: TRBV27
size: .
CDR3: CASRDRVGGYTF
DNA: TGTGCCAGCAGGGACAGGGTGGGTGGCTACACCTTC

J: TRBJ1-2
D: TRBD1
V: TRBV30
size: .
CDR3: CAWMGQENYGYTF
DNA: TGTGCCTGGATGGGACAGGAGAACTATGGCTACACCTTC

J: TRBJ1-6
D: .
V: TRBV11-2
size: .
CDR3: CASSYQGGISPLHF
DNA: TGTGCCAGCAGCTATCAGGGTGGGATTTCACCCCTCCACTTT

J: TRBJ2-2
D: TRBD2
V: TRBV30
size: once
CDR3: CAWSLGLAGGPAGELFF
DNA: TGTGCCTGGAGTCTCGGACTAGCGGGAGGGCCGGCCGGGGAGCTGTTTTTT